This TCR beta chain originates from a study of regulatory T cells in long-lasting Graves disease. Construction of TCR beta libraries relied on iRepertoire HTBI primers and on Arm-PCR targeting CDR3 regions. TCRdb used MiXCR to reprocess the multiplex PCR reads, holding one entry per CDR3 protein. The top ten clones hold approximately 20% of a sample with over 500,000 distinct CDR3 sequences, approximately 15% of them seen once. The CDR3 is made up of 14 amino acids. V gave up 2 bases and J gave up 2 bases, with 9 bases separating them. Germline CDR1 and CDR2: MNHGY and SVAAGI. Ten or more counts support this clonotype. Its specificity is unknown. Overall study findings and caveats: The persistent group shared 2,500 to 3,000 public clonotypes, more than the approximately 970 shared by new patients. Few sampled subjects may have lowered accuracy.

Time point noted: newly diagnosed GD, antithyroid drugs for less than 3 months. Following extraction of RNA from PBMCs, that RNA was used to make the TCR library. Recruitment took place at an endocrinology department in Xi'an, China. The data also belong to a second study, concerning T cells in Graves' hyperthyroidism and ophthalmopathy. As reported in that work: Most expanded thyroid clonotypes above 0.001 also appeared in blood.

This specimen was peripheral blood mononuclear cells (PBMCs), taken at new diagnosis, from a patient treated with antithyroid drugs. The sequence derives from a woman in her 30s with Graves disease. The J gene is TRBJ1-1, the V gene TRBV6-9, with D possibly TRBD1 on 6 matching bases. CDR3 DNA sequence: TGTGCCAGCAGTTATGGACAGACAAACACTGAAGCTTTCTTT. This sequence encodes CASSYGQTNTEAFF.